A selection of T cell receptor beta chains follows, all from one sample in a study of metastatic and nonmetastatic thyroid tumors. Using MiXCR, TCRdb reanalyzed the PCR reads. The sample lists tens of thousands of clones; roughly 20% were seen once. Material for sequencing was blood. The receptors originated from a female donor with papillary thyroid cancer or a benign thyroid nodule (not recorded which). Some clones in this sample may be carry-over from other donors' samples. CDR3s include the opening cysteine and the closing phenylalanine or tryptophan. Fields, in order: J gene, clone size, V gene, D gene, CDR3 protein, CDR3 DNA. D genes are given only for firm matches. Size is omitted from some rows. Given values are once, few, many or a class for expanded clones.

>TRBJ2-3|-|TRBV20-1|-
CSASGRSTDTQYF
TGCAGTGCTAGCGGGAGATCTACAGATACGCAGTATTTT
>TRBJ1-5|few|TRBV6-1|-
CASSSGSNQTQHF
TGTGCAAGCAGCAGCGGGAGCAATCAGACCCAGCATTTT
>TRBJ2-7|-|TRBV4-1|-
CASSQGGTPYEQYF
TGCGCCAGCAGCCAAGGAGGTACCCCCTACGAGCAGTACTTC
>TRBJ2-5|many|TRBV15|-
CATSRSFTSNGETQYF
TGTGCCACCAGCAGATCGTTCACATCCAACGGGGAGACCCAGTACTTC
>TRBJ2-5|many|TRBV29-1|-
CSVEQITRETQYF
TGCAGCGTTGAACAAATCACAAGGGAGACCCAGTACTTC
>TRBJ2-1|many|TRBV2|TRBD1
CASSPRTGTSYNEQFF
TGTGCCAGCAGCCCTAGGACAGGGACCTCCTACAATGAGCAGTTCTTC
>TRBJ1-4|-|TRBV7-2|-
CASSGTYNEKLFF
TGTGCCAGCTCCGGGACATATAATGAAAAACTGTTTTTT
>TRBJ1-2|-|TRBV11-2|TRBD1
CASSRTGGAHGYTF
TGTGCCAGCAGTCGGACAGGGGGGGCGCACGGCTACACCTTC
>TRBJ1-1|-|TRBV12-3/TRBV12-4|-
CASTYTGINTEAFF
TGTGCCAGCACCTATACGGGGATTAACACTGAAGCTTTCTTT
>TRBJ1-1|many|TRBV9|TRBD1
CASSVGDRAQREAFF
TGTGCCAGCAGCGTAGGCGACAGGGCCCAGAGGGAGGCTTTCTTT
>TRBJ2-3|-|TRBV20-1|TRBD2
CSAREGSGGRGDTQYF
TGCAGTGCTAGAGAAGGTAGCGGGGGCCGCGGGGATACGCAGTATTTT
>TRBJ2-1|-|TRBV9|-
CASSAVGYNEQFF
TGTGCCAGCAGTGCTGTAGGGTACAATGAGCAGTTCTTC
>TRBJ1-5|-|TRBV6-1|-
CASSPHRQVAQPQHF
TGTGCCAGCAGTCCTCACCGACAGGTCGCTCAGCCCCAGCATTTT
>TRBJ2-3|few|TRBV10-3|TRBD2
CAISWTSVRDTQYF
TGTGCCATCAGTTGGACTAGCGTGAGAGATACGCAGTATTTT
>TRBJ2-7|few|TRBV24-1|-
CATSYLGVSEQYF
TGTGCCACCAGTTACTTAGGAGTGAGCGAGCAGTACTTC
>TRBJ2-5|many|TRBV5-5|-
CASSSATAGGTQYF
TGTGCCAGCAGCTCCGCGACGGCAGGTGGGACCCAGTACTTC
>TRBJ2-1|many|TRBV2|TRBD2
CASSEGASGVASYNEQFF
TGTGCCAGCAGTGAAGGGGCTAGCGGGGTCGCGTCTTACAATGAGCAGTTCTTC
>TRBJ2-7|few|TRBV6-1|TRBD1
CASTIRTGDGNEQYF
TGTGCCAGCACTATACGGACAGGGGACGGTAACGAGCAGTACTTC
>TRBJ2-3|few|TRBV5-1|-
CASQTNVVGSTDTQYF
TGCGCCAGCCAAACAAATGTAGTCGGGAGCACAGATACGCAGTATTTT
>TRBJ2-7|many|TRBV7-9|-
CASSRGLDYEQYF
TGTGCCAGCAGCCGCGGCCTGGATTACGAGCAGTACTTC
>TRBJ2-2|once|TRBV3-1|TRBD2
CASSPLAGGWDTGEPFF
TGTGCCAGCAGCCCTCTAGCGGGAGGGTGGGACACCGGGGAGCCGTTTTTT
>TRBJ1-2|few|TRBV6-1|TRBD1
CASSAGTGRGYTF
TGTGCCAGCAGTGCAGGGACAGGGAGGGGCTACACCTTC
>TRBJ1-5|-|TRBV6-1|TRBD1
CASSRGGQFQPQHF
TGTGCCAGCAGTAGAGGGGGCCAATTCCAGCCCCAGCATTTT
>TRBJ2-7|-|TRBV28|-
CASTPPGQGYEQYF
TGTGCCAGCACCCCTCCGGGCCAGGGGTACGAGCAGTACTTC
>TRBJ2-7|many|TRBV5-4|-
CASSLVGTYEQYF
TGTGCCAGCAGCTTGGTTGGGACCTACGAGCAGTACTTC
>TRBJ2-1|many|TRBV30|TRBD2
CASWTSGSLEQFF
TGTGCCTCCTGGACTAGCGGGAGCCTTGAGCAGTTCTTC
>TRBJ2-7|many|TRBV20-1|-
CSARAPTGHEQYF
TGTAGTGCTAGAGCTCCGACAGGCCACGAGCAGTACTTC
>TRBJ1-1|many|TRBV5-1|TRBD1
CASSLLQGGSTEAFF
TGCGCCAGCAGCTTGTTACAGGGGGGCTCTACTGAAGCTTTCTTT
>TRBJ2-1|few|TRBV12-3/TRBV12-4|TRBD2
CASSRLAGVPHNEQFF
TGTGCCAGCAGCAGACTAGCGGGAGTCCCCCACAATGAGCAGTTCTTC
>TRBJ1-2|many|TRBV7-8|TRBD1
CASSLGTGQNYGYTF
TGTGCCAGCAGCTTAGGGACAGGGCAGAACTATGGCTACACCTTC
>TRBJ1-1|many|TRBV5-5|-
CASTKRLGTEAFF
TGTGCCAGCACCAAAAGGTTGGGGACTGAAGCTTTCTTT
>TRBJ1-1|many|TRBV5-1|-
CASSTAQAPSTEAFF
TGCGCCAGCAGCACGGCACAGGCCCCTAGCACTGAAGCTTTCTTT
>TRBJ1-2|many|TRBV27|-
CASTSGGPNYGYTF
TGTGCCAGCACCTCAGGAGGGCCCAACTATGGCTACACCTTC
>TRBJ1-6|once|TRBV5-1|-
CASSLVPEDNSPLHF
TGCGCCAGCAGCTTGGTTCCGGAAGATAATTCACCCCTCCACTTT
>TRBJ2-7|medium-sized|TRBV10-1|TRBD2
CASSEGGTSGKQYF
TGCGCCAGCAGTGAAGGGGGGACTAGCGGGAAGCAGTACTTC
>TRBJ1-4|many|TRBV6-2/TRBV6-3|-
CASRAGRIRTNEKLFF
TGTGCCAGCAGGGCGGGGCGGATTCGCACTAATGAAAAACTGTTTTTT
>TRBJ2-2|-|TRBV20-1|-
CSASRLATGELFF
TGCAGTGCTAGTAGGTTAGCCACCGGGGAGCTGTTTTTT
>TRBJ2-7|-|TRBV11-3|-
CASSLATYEQYF
TGTGCCAGCAGCTTGGCTACCTACGAGCAGTACTTC
>TRBJ2-3|-|TRBV20-1|TRBD2
CSARDAREAGTDTQYF
TGCAGTGCCAGAGATGCGCGGGAGGCAGGTACAGATACGCAGTATTTT
>TRBJ2-1|once|TRBV20-1|-
CSARALNLAYNEQFF
TGCAGTGCTAGAGCGTTAAACCTAGCCTACAATGAGCAGTTCTTC
>TRBJ2-1|few|TRBV25-1|TRBD1
CASSPTGVGNEQFF
TGTGCCAGCAGTCCCACAGGGGTTGGGAATGAGCAGTTCTTC
>TRBJ2-7|-|TRBV5-1|-
CASSLAAPLAYDQYF
TGCGCCAGCAGCTTGGCGGCTCCTCTAGCCTACGATCAGTACTTC
>TRBJ1-5|many|TRBV18|TRBD1
CASSPWDSSINQPQHF
TGTGCCAGCTCACCATGGGACAGTAGTATCAATCAGCCCCAGCATTTT
>TRBJ2-7|medium-sized|TRBV12-3/TRBV12-4|-
CASSNSQGRYEQYF
TGTGCCAGCAGTAATTCGCAGGGCAGATACGAGCAGTACTTC